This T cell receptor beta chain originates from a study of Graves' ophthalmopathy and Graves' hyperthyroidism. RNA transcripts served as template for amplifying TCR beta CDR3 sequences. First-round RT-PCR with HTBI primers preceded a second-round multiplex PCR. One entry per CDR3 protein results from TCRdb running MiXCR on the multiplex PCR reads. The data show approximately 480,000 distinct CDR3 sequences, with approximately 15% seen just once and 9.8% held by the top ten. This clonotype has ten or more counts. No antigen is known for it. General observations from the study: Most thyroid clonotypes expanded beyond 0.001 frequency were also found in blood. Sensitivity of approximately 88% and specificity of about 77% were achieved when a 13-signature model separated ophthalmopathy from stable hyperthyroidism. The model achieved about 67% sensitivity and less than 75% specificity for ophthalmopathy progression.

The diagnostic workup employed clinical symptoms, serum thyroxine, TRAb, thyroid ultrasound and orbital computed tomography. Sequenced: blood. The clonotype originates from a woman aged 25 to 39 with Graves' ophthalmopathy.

The CDR3 protein is CASSDTGGSYYGYTF. For the CDR3, the DNA is TGTGCCAGCAGTGATACAGGGGGCTCGTACTATGGCTACACCTTC. This rearrangement joins TRBV6-1 to TRBJ1-2, with TRBD1 matching 9 bases. Germline CDR1 and CDR2: MNHNS and SASEGT. The V gene end was trimmed by 3 bases and the J gene end by 3 bases; junction bases not matched to a gene: 5. CDR3 length: 15 amino acids.